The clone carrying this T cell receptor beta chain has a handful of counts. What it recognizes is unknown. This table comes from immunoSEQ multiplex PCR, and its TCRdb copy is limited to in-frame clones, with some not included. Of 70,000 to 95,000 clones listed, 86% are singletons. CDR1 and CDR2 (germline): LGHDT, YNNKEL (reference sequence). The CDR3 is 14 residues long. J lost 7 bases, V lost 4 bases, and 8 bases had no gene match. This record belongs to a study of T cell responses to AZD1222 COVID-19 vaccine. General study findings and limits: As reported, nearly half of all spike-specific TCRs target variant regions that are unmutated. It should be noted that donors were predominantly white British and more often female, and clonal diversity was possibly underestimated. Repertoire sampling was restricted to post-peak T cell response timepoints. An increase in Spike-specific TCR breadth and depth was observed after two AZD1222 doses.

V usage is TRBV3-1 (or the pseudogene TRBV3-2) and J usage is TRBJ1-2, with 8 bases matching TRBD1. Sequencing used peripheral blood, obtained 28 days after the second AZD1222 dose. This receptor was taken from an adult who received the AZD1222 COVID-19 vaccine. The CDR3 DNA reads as TGTGCCAGCAGCCCCTGGACAGGGAGCTCTGGCTACACCTTC. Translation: CASSPWTGSSGYTF.